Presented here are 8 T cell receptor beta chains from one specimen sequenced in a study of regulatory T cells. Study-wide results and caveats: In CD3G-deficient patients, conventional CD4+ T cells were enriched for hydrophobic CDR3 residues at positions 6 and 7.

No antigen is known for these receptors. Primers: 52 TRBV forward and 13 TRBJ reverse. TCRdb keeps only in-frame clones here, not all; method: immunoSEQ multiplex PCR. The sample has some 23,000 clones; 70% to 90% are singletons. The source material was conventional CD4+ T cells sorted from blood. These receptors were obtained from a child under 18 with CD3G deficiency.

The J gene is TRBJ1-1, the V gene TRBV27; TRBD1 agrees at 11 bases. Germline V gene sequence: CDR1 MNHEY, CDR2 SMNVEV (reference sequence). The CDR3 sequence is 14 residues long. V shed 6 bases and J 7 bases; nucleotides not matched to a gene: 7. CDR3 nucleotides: TGTGCCAGCAGGCCGGGACAGGGGGTCGGTGAAGCTTTCTTT. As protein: CASRPGQGVGEAFF.

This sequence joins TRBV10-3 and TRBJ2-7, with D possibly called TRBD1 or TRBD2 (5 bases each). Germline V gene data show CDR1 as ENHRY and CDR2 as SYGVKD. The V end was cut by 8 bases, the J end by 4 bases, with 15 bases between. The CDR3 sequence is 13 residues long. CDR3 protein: CAIAQGVFYEQYF. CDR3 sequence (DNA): TGTGCCATCGCTCAGGGAGTATTTTACGAGCAGTACTTC.

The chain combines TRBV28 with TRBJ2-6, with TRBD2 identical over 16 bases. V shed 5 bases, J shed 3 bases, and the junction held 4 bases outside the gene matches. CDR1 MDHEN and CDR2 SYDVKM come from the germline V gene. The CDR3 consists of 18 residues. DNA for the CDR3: TGTGCCAGCAGTCCGGGACTAGCGGGAGGGGGTGGGGCCAACGTCCTGACTTTC. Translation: CASSPGLAGGGGANVLTF.

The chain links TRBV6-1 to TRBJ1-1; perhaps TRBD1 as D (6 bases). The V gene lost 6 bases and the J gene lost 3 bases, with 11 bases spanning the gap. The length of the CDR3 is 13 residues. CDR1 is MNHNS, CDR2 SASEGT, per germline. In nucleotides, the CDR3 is TGTGCCAGCAGATATTACAGGGACACTGAAGCTTTCTTT. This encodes CASRYYRDTEAFF.

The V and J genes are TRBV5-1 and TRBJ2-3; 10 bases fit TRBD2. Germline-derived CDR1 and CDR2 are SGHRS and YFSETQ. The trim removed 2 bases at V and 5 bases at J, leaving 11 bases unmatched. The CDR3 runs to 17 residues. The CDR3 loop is CASSFGTAGGPEDTQYF. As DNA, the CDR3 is TGCGCCAGCAGCTTCGGGACAGCGGGAGGGCCCGAAGATACGCAGTATTTT.

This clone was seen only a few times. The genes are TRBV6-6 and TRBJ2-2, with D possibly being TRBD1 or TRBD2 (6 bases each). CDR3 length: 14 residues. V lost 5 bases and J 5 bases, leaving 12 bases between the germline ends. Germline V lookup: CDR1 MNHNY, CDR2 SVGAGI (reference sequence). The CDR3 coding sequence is TGTGCCAGCAGTGTTCTAGGGGGGACCGGGGAGCTGTTTTTT. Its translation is CASSVLGGTGELFF.

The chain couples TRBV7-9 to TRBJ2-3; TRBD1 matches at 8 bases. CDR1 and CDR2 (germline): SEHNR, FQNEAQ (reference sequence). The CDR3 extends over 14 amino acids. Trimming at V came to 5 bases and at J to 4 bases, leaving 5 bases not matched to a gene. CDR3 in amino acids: CASSPGQGADTQYF. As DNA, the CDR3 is TGTGCCAGCAGCCCTGGACAGGGAGCAGATACGCAGTATTTT.

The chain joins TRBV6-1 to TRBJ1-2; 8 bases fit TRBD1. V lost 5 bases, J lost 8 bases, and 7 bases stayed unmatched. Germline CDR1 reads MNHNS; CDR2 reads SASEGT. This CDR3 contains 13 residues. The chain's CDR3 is CASSLQGAGGYTF. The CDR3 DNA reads TGTGCCAGCAGTCTCCAGGGGGCAGGGGGCTACACCTTC.